The entry that follows covers one T cell receptor (beta chain) sequence. Some clones are missing from TCRdb's copy, which holds only in-frame ones; the method was immunoSEQ multiplex PCR. In the table there are about 57,000 clones, around four fifths of which are singletons. These data belong to a study of siplizumab effects on memory and regulatory T cells. The CDR3 spans 15 residues. V trimming: 7 bases; J trimming: 0 bases; junction bases outside the gene matches: 7. The germline V gene encodes CDR1 LGHNT and CDR2 FRNRAP. The J gene is TRBJ2-5, the V gene TRBV12-5; 8 bases fit TRBD2. Sample: memory CD4+ T cells sorted from blood. The sequence was obtained from a human donor in good health. The CDR3 nucleotides read TGTGCTAGTGCGGGGGGGCTTAAGTACCAAGAGACCCAGTACTTC. Protein sequence: CASAGGLKYQETQYF.